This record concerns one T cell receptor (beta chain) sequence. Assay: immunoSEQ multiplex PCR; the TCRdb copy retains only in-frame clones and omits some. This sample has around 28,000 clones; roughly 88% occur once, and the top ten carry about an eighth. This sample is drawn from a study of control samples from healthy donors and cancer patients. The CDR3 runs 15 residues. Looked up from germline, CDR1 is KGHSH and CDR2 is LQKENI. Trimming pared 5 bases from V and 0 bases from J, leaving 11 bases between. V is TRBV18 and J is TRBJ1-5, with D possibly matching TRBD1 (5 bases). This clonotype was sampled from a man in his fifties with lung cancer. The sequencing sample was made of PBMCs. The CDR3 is CASSRDGISNQPQHF. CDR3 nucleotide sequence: TGTGCCAGCTCAAGGGACGGAATTAGCAATCAGCCCCAGCATTTT.